A single sample is the source of the 12 T cell receptor beta chains below, sequenced in a study of T cell responses to AZD1222 COVID-19 vaccine (dated by TCRdb to about 2021). The library was built by means of the immunoSEQ multiplex PCR assay. In its TCRdb copy, this immuneACCESS table keeps in-frame sequences only and misses some clones. Where compared with another copy, unresolved V genes explain less than half of these, and the others have no known cause. This sample is represented by about 140,000 clones; 70% to 90% of them were singletons. Approximately 3% of the sample is held by the ten biggest clonotypes. The label giving this sample's time point can be read as: about 28 days (+/-7) after the second vaccine dose. Material: peripheral blood, obtained 28 days after the second AZD1222 dose. These receptors were obtained from an adult who received the AZD1222 COVID-19 vaccine.

V gene TRBV3-1 (or the pseudogene TRBV3-2) combines with J gene TRBJ1-3, with D unresolved. V was trimmed by 6 bases and J by 2 bases, leaving 8 bases between them. Germline V gene sequence: CDR1 LGHDT, CDR2 YNNKEL (reference sequence). The CDR3 totals 13 residues. The CDR3 here is CASSPGPGNTIYF. The CDR3 nucleotides are TGTGCCAGCAGTCCCGGTCCTGGAAACACCATATATTTT.

The rearrangement joins TRBV4-3 to TRBJ2-7, with D possibly TRBD2 on 6 matching bases. Germline CDR1 and CDR2: LGHNA and YSLEER. The CDR3 is made up of 16 amino acids. The V end lost 1 base, the J end lost 2 bases, and 15 bases lay between the germline ends. The CDR3 sequence: CASSQGNGGRPYEQYF. CDR3 DNA: TGCGCCAGCAGCCAAGGAAACGGGGGACGGCCCTACGAGCAGTACTTC.

The CDR3 protein is CASSQAGGDLHF. For the CDR3, the DNA is TGTGCCAGCAGCCAGGCAGGGGGCGACCTCCACTTT. The chain has TRBV3-1 (or the pseudogene TRBV3-2) and TRBJ1-6; 8 bases match TRBD1. The V segment lost 3 bases and the J segment 15 bases; nucleotides outside the gene matches: 4. CDR1 and CDR2 (germline): LGHDT, YNNKEL (reference sequence). The CDR3 consists of 12 residues.

V and J are TRBV15 and TRBJ1-2; 8 positions match TRBD1. J was trimmed by 4 bases and V by 5 bases; bases with no gene match: 6. The CDR3 covers 14 residues. The V gene's germline CDR1 is LNHNV and CDR2 YYDKDF (reference sequence). As DNA, the CDR3 is TGTGCCACCAGCGCCAACACAGGGGGCTATGGCTACACCTTC. Its translation is CATSANTGGYGYTF.

The chain has TRBV7-2 and TRBJ2-3; 8 positions agree with TRBD2. J lost 4 bases, V lost 9 bases, and 6 bases had no gene match. The germline CDR1 and CDR2 sequences are SGHTA and FQGNSA. This CDR3 spans 13 amino acids. This CDR3 reads CASLERGSDTQYF. The CDR3 DNA sequence: TGTGCCAGTCTAGAGCGGGGGTCAGATACGCAGTATTTT.

The chain has TRBV6-5 and TRBJ2-7, with 7 bases fitting TRBD2. The length of the CDR3 is 16 residues. J was trimmed by 0 bases and V by 2 bases; bases with no gene match: 7. Per germline, CDR1 MNHEY and CDR2 SVGAGI. CDR3 residues: CASSYGGLAASYEQYF. The DNA for the CDR3 is TGTGCCAGCAGTTACGGCGGGCTAGCGGCCTCCTACGAGCAGTACTTC.

The gene calls are TRBV19 and TRBJ2-2; tentatively, D is TRBD1 (5 bases). Germline V CDR1 and CDR2: LNHDA, SQIVND (reference sequence). The length of the CDR3 is 15 residues. V gave up 7 bases and J gave up 3 bases, with 15 bases separating them. CDR3 nucleotides: TGTGCCAGTACCCCCCTGACAGACCACACCGGGGAGCTGTTTTTT. It yields the protein CASTPLTDHTGELFF.

The genes are TRBV7-2 and TRBJ1-1; D is unresolved. V dropped 6 bases and J dropped 1 base, with 12 bases sitting between them. In germline, CDR1 is SGHTA, CDR2 FQGNSA. The CDR3 is 14 amino acids. CDR3 loop: CASRQGSKNTEAFF. Written as DNA, the CDR3 is TGTGCCAGCAGACAAGGGAGTAAGAACACTGAAGCTTTCTTT. Based on the CDR3 plus reference TRBV7-2 and TRBJ1-1, the full variable domain is GAGVSQSPSNKVTEKGKDVELRCDPISGHTALYWYRQSLGQGLEFLIYFQGNSAPDKSGLPSDRFSAERTGGSVSTLTIQRTQQEDSAVYLCASRQGSKNTEAFFGQGTRLTVV.

The V call is TRBV7-3, the J call TRBJ2-7; tentative D call: TRBD1 (6 bases). CDR3 length equals 14 residues. The V end was cut by 4 bases, the J end by 2 bases, with 12 bases between. The germline CDR1 and CDR2 sequences are SGHTA and FQGTGA. The CDR3 DNA sequence: TGTGCCAGCAGCTCGTCGGGACAACCCTACGAGCAGTACTTC. Residues: CASSSSGQPYEQYF.

The V call is TRBV28, the J call TRBJ1-5, with D unclear. Trimming removed 7 bases at V and 7 bases at J, with 14 bases between. Germline V gene sequence: CDR1 MDHEN, CDR2 SYDVKM. The length of the CDR3 is 13 residues. CDR3 nucleotides: TGTGCCAGCACCGCGACAAGGGTACAGCCCCAGCATTTT. It yields the protein CASTATRVQPQHF.

This sequence joins TRBV28 and TRBJ1-6; D might be TRBD1 (5 bases). Looked up from germline, CDR1 is MDHEN and CDR2 is SYDVKM. V dropped 7 bases and J dropped 1 base, with 8 bases sitting between them. The CDR3 extends over 14 amino acids. CDR3 in amino acids: CASNQGSYNSPLHF. In nucleotides, the CDR3 is TGTGCCAGCAATCAGGGTTCCTATAATTCACCCCTCCACTTT.

The rearrangement joins TRBV7-3 to TRBJ2-2; D is unresolved. CDR3 length: 14 amino acids. V was pared by 1 base and J by 5 bases, with 8 bases between. Germline CDR1 reads SGHTA; CDR2 reads FQGTGA. The CDR3 nucleotides are TGTGCCAGCAGCTTAAGCAGCGATACCGGGGAGCTGTTTTTT. The encoded protein is CASSLSSDTGELFF.